This entry lists 25 T cell receptor beta chains sequenced from one sample in a study of blood T cells in healthy people across ages. Primed by a sample-barcoded 5' primer and a J-beta primer mix, a second PCR proceeded for about 6 to 11 cycles. Via MiXCR, TCRdb re-called the 5' RACE reads, giving one row per CDR3 protein. Of roughly 1.5 million distinct CDR3 sequences listed, 40% to 45% are singletons. Sequenced input: blood. The receptors were sampled from a woman in her late teens or twenties in good health.

As concerns this clonotype: The junction does not match germline at one end; this may be a read error. The chain is built from TRBV12-3 or TRBV12-4 and TRBJ2-1; possible D gene TRBD1, 6 bases. The CDR3 length is 16 residues. The DNA for the CDR3 is TGTACCAGCAACCTTTCTGGGGGCGGAGACTACAATGAGCAGTTCTTC. Residues: CTSNLSGGGDYNEQFF.

This clonotype was recorded at least ten times. The genes are TRBV12-3 or TRBV12-4 and TRBJ2-7; no firm D call. The CDR3 covers 15 residues. The germline V and J ends were trimmed by 6 bases and 0 bases, with 15 bases remaining between them. CDR3 nucleotides: TGTGCCAGCAGCCAAATCGTCGGTAGCTCCTACGAGCAGTACTTC. This sequence encodes CASSQIVGSSYEQYF.

The chain joins TRBV7-2 to TRBJ2-1; 9 bases agree with TRBD2. The J call is uncertain, as TRBJ2-7 better fits the DNA end. Germline loops: CDR1 SGHTA, CDR2 FQGNSA. The length of the CDR3 is 16 residues. Written as DNA, the CDR3 is TGTGCCAGCAGCTTAAGTGGCGGGGGGGCCTACAATGAGCAGTACTTC. It is translated as CASSLSGGGAYNEQYF.

The genes are TRBV7-9 and TRBJ1-1; D is unresolved. The CDR3 runs 16 residues. Germline V gene sequence: CDR1 SEHNR, CDR2 FQNEAQ (reference sequence). With 5 bases removed from V and 0 bases from J, the gap between germline ends came to 16 bases. The CDR3 here is CASSADMRDLNTEAFF. In DNA form, the CDR3 reads TGTGCCAGCAGCGCTGACATGAGGGATTTGAACACTGAAGCTTTCTTT.

This clonotype was seen more than once but under ten times. V and J are TRBV2 and TRBJ1-2, with TRBD1 matching over 9 bases. Germline V gene data show CDR1 as SNHLY and CDR2 as FYNNEI. The CDR3 has 13 residues. With V trimmed by 5 bases and J by 6 bases, 4 bases remained unmatched. CDR3 residues: CASSYTGGDGYTF. The CDR3 nucleotides read TGTGCCAGCAGTTACACAGGGGGCGATGGCTACACCTTC.

V and J are TRBV27 and TRBJ1-1, with D possibly being TRBD1 (6 bases). In germline, CDR1 is MNHEY, CDR2 SMNVEV (reference sequence). The CDR3 has 15 residues. V lost 3 bases, J lost 1 base, and 12 bases lay in between. The CDR3 DNA follows: TGTGCCAGCAGTTTTAGGCGGGACAAGAACACTGAAGCTTTCTTT. This sequence encodes CASSFRRDKNTEAFF.

This clonotype was seen repeatedly, ten times or more. The rearrangement uses TRBV25-1 and TRBJ2-7; possibly TRBD2 for D (5 bases). Trimming removed 1 base from V and 3 bases from J, with 16 bases in between. CDR3 length equals 16 residues. Germline V gene lookup returns CDR1 MGHDK and CDR2 SYGVNS. CDR3 region: CASSEFGLAYGYEQYF. DNA of the CDR3: TGTGCCAGCAGTGAATTCGGTCTAGCTTACGGCTACGAGCAGTACTTC.

This clonotype was counted between two and nine times. The CDR3 spells CASSLSTSGYIEQFF. The CDR3 DNA reads TGTGCCAGCAGCTTATCGACTAGCGGGTATATTGAGCAGTTCTTC. V and J are TRBV13 and TRBJ2-1, with 10 bases lining up with TRBD2. Germline V gives CDR1 PRHDT, CDR2 FYEKMQ (reference sequence). This CDR3 region has 15 residues. V lost 2 bases, J lost 9 bases, and 7 bases stayed unmatched. The full variable domain, its missing parts supplied by reference TRBV13 and TRBJ2-1, is AAGVIQSPRHLIKEKRETATLKCYPIPRHDTVYWYQQGPGQDPQFLISFYEKMQSDKGSIPDRFSAQQFSDYHSELNMSSLELGDSALYFCASSLSTSGYIEQFFGPGTRLTVL.

The chain carries TRBV11-2 and TRBJ1-4; weak D call: TRBD1 (5 bases). CDR1 and CDR2 (germline): SGHAT, FQNNGV. The CDR3 is 16 amino acids. Trimming removed 4 bases at V and 5 bases at J, with 17 bases between. CDR3: CASSSGIREFNEKLFF. For the CDR3, the DNA is TGTGCCAGCAGCTCCGGGATCAGGGAGTTCAATGAAAAACTGTTTTTT.

The V gene is TRBV4-3, the J gene TRBJ2-5, with D maybe TRBD1 (5 bases). V dropped 0 bases and J dropped 5 bases, with 19 bases sitting between them. CDR3 length: 17 amino acids. CDR1 and CDR2 from the germline V gene are LGHNA and YSLEER. Here the CDR3 DNA reads TGCGCCAGCAGCCAAGATATTGGCAGGGCTAGTTCGGAGACCCAGTACTTC. Translated: CASSQDIGRASSETQYF.

This clonotype was seen only a few times. The chain combines TRBV4-1 with TRBJ1-1, with a tentative D call TRBD1 (6 bases). Trimming took 0 bases from V and 7 from J, leaving 15 bases between them. The CDR3 has 15 residues. Germline V gene sequence: CDR1 MGHRA, CDR2 YSYEKL. The CDR3 reads CASSQDQGFRSEAFF. The CDR3, as DNA: TGCGCCAGCAGCCAAGATCAGGGGTTTCGGAGTGAAGCTTTCTTT.

This clonotype came up a few times. The chain combines TRBV7-9 with TRBJ2-3; weak D call: TRBD2 (5 bases). Germline assignment: CDR1 SEHNR and CDR2 FQNEAQ (reference sequence). V lost 5 bases and J lost 2, with 17 bases in between. This CDR3 spans 16 amino acids. CDR3 region: CASSALGSQYTDTQYF. The CDR3 DNA reads as TGTGCCAGCAGCGCCCTAGGGAGTCAGTACACAGATACGCAGTATTTT.

The chain couples TRBV7-9 to TRBJ2-3; D ambiguous. V lost 3 bases, J lost 4 bases, and 11 bases lay in between. Germline V gene lookup returns CDR1 SEHNR and CDR2 FQNEAQ (reference sequence). The CDR3 runs to 14 residues. For the CDR3, the DNA is TGTGCCAGCAGCTTTATTGGGGTCGCAGATACGCAGTATTTT. This codes for CASSFIGVADTQYF.

The chain links TRBV2 to TRBJ2-3; D is undetermined. The V end was cut by 4 bases, the J end by 3 bases, with 14 bases between. Germline V gene lookup returns CDR1 SNHLY and CDR2 FYNNEI. CDR3 length: 15 residues. The CDR3 coding sequence is TGTGCCAGCAGTGGACATACTGTGGGGACAGATACGCAGTATTTT. This gives the protein CASSGHTVGTDTQYF.

This clonotype was recorded a few times. The chain recombines TRBV6-1 with TRBJ2-3; D ambiguous. Germline V gene data show CDR1 as MNHNS and CDR2 as SASEGT. V shed 5 bases and J shed 7 bases, with 7 bases lying between them. The CDR3 is 11 residues long. DNA of the CDR3: TGTGCCAGCAGTTTTACAAATACGCAGTATTTT. The encoded protein is CASSFTNTQYF.

The chain employs TRBV20-1 and TRBJ2-7, with D uncertain. The CDR3 has 11 amino acids. Trimming took off 5 bases at V and 7 bases at J, with 12 bases between the two ends. CDR1 and CDR2 (germline): DFQATT, SNEGSKA (reference sequence). This CDR3 reads CSASLVREQYF. The CDR3 region has the DNA TGCAGTGCTTCTCTAGTGCGAGAGCAGTACTTC.

A few counts support this clonotype. The rearrangement uses TRBV6-2 or TRBV6-3 and TRBJ2-1; tentative D call: TRBD1 (5 bases). This CDR3 contains 15 residues. Germline assignment: CDR1 MNHEY and CDR2 SVGEGT. V dropped 6 bases and J dropped 7 bases, with 19 bases sitting between them. CDR3: CASSPIGALGNEQFF. In nucleotides, the CDR3 is TGTGCCAGCAGCCCCATAGGGGCCCTTGGGAATGAGCAGTTCTTC.

In this sample, this clonotype turned up a few times. J is TRBJ2-1 and V is TRBV27, with D maybe TRBD2 (6 bases). The CDR3 spans 14 residues. CDR1 and CDR2 from the germline V gene are MNHEY and SMNVEV (reference sequence). Trimming took off 7 bases at V and 7 bases at J, with 17 bases between the two ends. CDR3 protein: CASIPFGRGNEQFF. As DNA, the CDR3 is TGTGCCAGCATTCCCTTTGGTCGGGGGAATGAGCAGTTCTTC.

J is TRBJ2-3 and V is TRBV4-3; no firm D call. Trimming stripped 0 bases from V and 7 bases from J, with 17 bases between. Germline V lookup: CDR1 LGHNA, CDR2 YSLEER. The CDR3 runs to 16 residues. This chain's CDR3 is CASSQDLWHGLNTQYF. DNA for the CDR3: TGCGCCAGCAGCCAAGATCTGTGGCACGGATTGAATACGCAGTATTTT.

This clonotype has ten or more counts. The chain uses TRBV7-2 and TRBJ2-3; D may correspond to TRBD1 or TRBD2 (5 bases each). Deletions cut 0 bases from V and 6 bases from J, with 13 bases between. This CDR3 spans 15 amino acids. The germline V gene encodes CDR1 SGHTA and CDR2 FQGNSA. As DNA, the CDR3 is TGTGCCAGCAGCTTAGCGGGGGTTAATTGGGATACGCAGTATTTT. The encoded protein is CASSLAGVNWDTQYF.

This clonotype occurred a few times. This chain connects TRBV10-3 to TRBJ2-7; weak D call: TRBD1 (5 bases). Germline lookup yields CDR1 ENHRY and CDR2 SYGVKD. The CDR3 spans 14 residues. V was cut by 4 bases and J by 4 bases, with 14 bases left in between. As DNA, the CDR3 is TGTGCCATCAGTGCAGGGTCGTATGGATACGAGCAGTACTTC. Amino acid sequence: CAISAGSYGYEQYF.

The chain uses TRBV20-1 and TRBJ2-1, with D possibly being TRBD2 (7 bases). V was pared by 6 bases and J by 1 base, with 16 bases between. The CDR3 spans 15 residues. Per germline, CDR1 DFQATT and CDR2 SNEGSKA (reference sequence). Here the CDR3 reads CSAPRGASSYNEQFF. CDR3 nucleotide sequence: TGCAGTGCCCCCCGGGGGGCCTCGTCCTACAATGAGCAGTTCTTC.

The sample holds a few counts of this clonotype. This chain joins TRBV5-6 and TRBJ2-7, with TRBD1 as a possible D gene (6 bases). Trimming removed 7 bases at V and 4 bases at J, with 15 bases between. The germline V gene has CDR1 SGHDT and CDR2 YYEEEE. The CDR3 contains 13 residues. Here the CDR3 reads CASCPTGKYEQYF. The CDR3 region has the DNA TGTGCCAGCTGTCCTACAGGGAAATACGAGCAGTACTTC.

This clonotype appeared a few times. The V and J genes are TRBV4-2 and TRBJ1-2; 7 bases agree with TRBD1. The CDR3 spans 16 residues. J lost 4 bases, V lost 1 base, and 9 bases had no gene match. The germline V gene encodes CDR1 LGHNA and CDR2 YNFKEQ. The CDR3 region has the DNA TGTGCCAGCAGCCAAGCGCCGGACAGGAGTCTCTATGGCTACACCTTC. Its translation: CASSQAPDRSLYGYTF.

The sample holds one count of this clonotype. Germline is not matched at one junction end, which may reflect a read error. The CDR3, as DNA: TGTGCCGGCAGTGGACAGAATAACTATGGCTACACCTTC. This sequence encodes CAGSGQNNYGYTF. J is TRBJ1-2 and V is TRBV7-9; D may be TRBD1 (6 bases). The CDR3 extends over 13 amino acids. Per the germline V gene, CDR1 is SEHNR and CDR2 is FQNEAQ (reference sequence).